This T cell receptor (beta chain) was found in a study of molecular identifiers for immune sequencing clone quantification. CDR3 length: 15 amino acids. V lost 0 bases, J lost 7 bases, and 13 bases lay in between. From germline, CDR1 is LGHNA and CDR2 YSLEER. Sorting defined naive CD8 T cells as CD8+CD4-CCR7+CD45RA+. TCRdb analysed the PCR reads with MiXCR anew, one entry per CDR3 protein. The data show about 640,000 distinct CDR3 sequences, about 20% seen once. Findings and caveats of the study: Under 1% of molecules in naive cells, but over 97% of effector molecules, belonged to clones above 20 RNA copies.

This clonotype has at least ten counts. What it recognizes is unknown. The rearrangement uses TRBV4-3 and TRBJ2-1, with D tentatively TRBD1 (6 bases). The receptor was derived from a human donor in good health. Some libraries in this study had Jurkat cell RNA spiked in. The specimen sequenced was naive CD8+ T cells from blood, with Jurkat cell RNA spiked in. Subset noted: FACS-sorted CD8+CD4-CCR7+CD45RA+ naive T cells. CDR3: CASSQDRARGNEQFF. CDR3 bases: TGCGCCAGCAGCCAAGATCGGGCCAGGGGTAATGAGCAGTTCTTC.